This T cell receptor (beta chain) was identified in a study of CD8+ T cells in alopecia areata. Whole-study context: It was oral tofacitinib, at 5 to 10 mg twice daily, that treated patients received. Using the percentage of affected scalp area, treated patients' severity was scored. Findings and caveats of the study: While patients received tofacitinib, many expanded lesional clones remained present in scalp and blood.

Specified treatment: oral pan-JAK inhibitor, 5-10 mg twice daily. Sequencing used cDNA as its template, made by extracting RNA and reverse transcribing it. Produced via immunoSEQ multiplex PCR; TCRdb's table is partial and in-frame only. The sample has some 200,000 clones, about 60% seen once. Remarks on this clone: What it binds is unknown.

Germline lookup yields CDR1 SGHTA and CDR2 FQGTGA. Trimming took off 7 bases at V and 0 bases at J, with 19 bases between the two ends. This CDR3 comprises 16 residues. The clonotype originates from a human donor with alopecia areata. The material sequenced was CD4+ T cells sorted from blood, taken at week 4, from a patient treated with tofacitinib. The rearrangement joins TRBV7-3 to TRBJ2-7; the D gene is possibly TRBD2 (6 bases). The CDR3 DNA reads TGTGCCAGCACCCACCGGGGAGGCCCCAGCTCCTACGAGCAGTACTTC. It yields the protein CASTHRGGPSSYEQYF. The whole variable domain, remainder taken from reference TRBV7-3 and TRBJ2-7, is GAGVSQTPSNKVTEKGKYVELRCDPISGHTALYWYRQSLGQGPEFLIYFQGTGAADDSGLPNDRFFAVRPEGSVSTLKIQRTERGDSAVYLCASTHRGGPSSYEQYFGPGTRLTVT.